The 5 T cell receptor beta chains below come from one sample, sequenced in a study of blood T cell repertoires in COVID-19. Clones were read by immunoSEQ multiplex PCR, and TCRdb kept only the in-frame ones, dropping some. The table lists about 310,000 clones, 85% of them singletons, with 1.9% in the top ten. Sequencing was done on a sample of PBMCs or T cells enriched from blood (not recorded which). All receptors derive from a woman aged 25 to 39 who had been exposed to COVID-19.

This clone came up once. The chain employs TRBV4-2 and TRBJ1-2; 9 nucleotides line up with TRBD1. The V segment lost 2 bases and the J segment 6 bases; nucleotides outside the gene matches: 7. The V gene's germline CDR1 is LGHNA and CDR2 YNFKEQ. The CDR3 spans 15 residues. The CDR3 spells CASSQPRGQGDGYTF. The DNA of the CDR3 is TGTGCCAGCAGCCAACCCCGGGGACAGGGAGATGGCTACACCTTC.

The chain has TRBV9 and TRBJ2-2; 7 bases agree with TRBD1. V gave up 3 bases and J gave up 5 bases; unmatched junction bases: 7. Germline loops: CDR1 SGDLS, CDR2 YYNGEE. The CDR3 consists of 15 residues. The CDR3 DNA is TGTGCCAGCAGCGAGACCGGGACAGCGACCGGGGAGCTGTTTTTT. This translates into CASSETGTATGELFF.

The rearrangement joins TRBV7-8 to TRBJ2-1; the match to TRBD2 covers 9 bases. Per the germline V gene, CDR1 is SGHVS and CDR2 is FQNEAQ. The CDR3 extends over 16 amino acids. J was trimmed by 0 bases and V by 6 bases; bases with no gene match: 6. The CDR3 nucleotides read TGTGCCAGCAGGCTAGCGGGGTGGGACTCCTACAATGAGCAGTTCTTC. This translates into CASRLAGWDSYNEQFF. Supplemented by reference TRBV7-8 and TRBJ2-1, the full variable domain reads GAGVSQSPRYKVAKRGQDVALRCDPISGHVSLFWYQQALGQGPEFLTYFQNEAQLDKSGLPSDRFFAERPEGSVSTLKIQRTQQEDSAVYLCASRLAGWDSYNEQFFGPGTRLTVL.

The V call is TRBV19, the J call TRBJ2-2; 8 bases are a match to TRBD1. CDR1 and CDR2 (germline): LNHDA, SQIVND (reference sequence). This CDR3 is 15 amino acids long. The trim removed 4 bases at V and 1 base at J, leaving 2 bases unmatched. CDR3 nucleotides: TGTGCCAGTAGTAGCAGGGGGCGGAACACCGGGGAGCTGTTTTTT. Its protein product is CASSSRGRNTGELFF.

CDR3 nucleotides: TGTGCCAGCAGTTACTCGGGGGACAGGGGGCTTCTAGCCAAAAACATTCAGTACTTC. Translated, it gives CASSYSGDRGLLAKNIQYF. V is TRBV6-2 or TRBV6-3 and J is TRBJ2-4; 12 nucleotides line up with TRBD1. From germline, CDR1 is MNHEY and CDR2 SVGEGT. Trimming at V came to 0 bases and at J to 0 bases, leaving 6 bases not matched to a gene. This CDR3 is 19 amino acids long.